The following is a TCR beta chain sequence with its context. This receptor's antigen is unknown. Base qualities are not at hand, and no much larger clone is one base apart. This specimen belongs to a study of CD8+CD57+ T cells in acquired aplastic anemia (dated by TCRdb to 2017 to 2018). Turning to the overall study: On average, sorted CD4+ and CD8+ cells yielded approximately 3 ug of extracted DNA, with a range of about 0.17 to 27.4 ug. Mean read counts for healthy donor samples were around 10 million for CD4+ cells and 11.0 million for CD8+ cells. The full study reports these points: CD8+ Simpson's diversity did not differ significantly between patients and healthy controls (P=0.060). About 30 CD8+ CDR3 sequences were found to be shared between patients and controls, but these sequences appeared to be highly expressed in patients and within the immunodominant clones of the patients.

In the study, sorted CD4+ and CD8+ blood T cells from patients with severe aplastic anemia and from healthy subjects underwent deep sequencing of TCR repertoires. Ficoll-Paque density gradient centrifugation was used to isolate peripheral blood mononuclear cells. Before DNA extraction, CD4+ and CD8+ T cells were sorted with FACS or magnetic beads. TCR beta VDJ combination and CDR3 sequence profiling used genomic DNA as the template. TCR repertoire sequencing was run on an Illumina HiSeq 2000. Per the source publication's procedure: TRBV/TRBJ rearrangement plots, CDR3 size and DJ length profiles, and Simpson's diversity index were used to evaluate the repertoires. The most abundant DNA sequence in the deep sequencing data was taken as the immunodominant clone. CDR3 amino acid sequences were screened for sharing across subjects and compared with published repertoires and the VDJdb database. The public reads were quality trimmed at Q25 with fastp and then assembled into clones with MiXCR by TCRdb, keeping productive beta chains. Rows merge per CDR3 protein into single entries with the most common DNA and genes. The V and J calls were determined by TCRdb, not by the authors. Recorded for this sample are 130,000 or so distinct CDR3 sequences; around two fifths of them occurred a single time. The top ten hold under 9% of the sample.

The receptor was derived from a human donor in good health, serving as a control. The specimen sequenced was sorted CD4+, CD8+, or CD8+CD57+ T cells (not recorded which) from PBMCs.

This receptor has the CDR3 CASSPLVEQYF. The DNA is TGTGCCAGCTCACCCTTAGTGGAGCAGTACTTC. The chain is encoded by TRBV18 joined to TRBJ2-7, with the identity of the D gene unclear. From the germline V gene, CDR1 is KGHSH and CDR2 is LQKENI. V is clipped by 3 bases and J by 7 bases, and the sequence between their germline boundaries is 7 bases long. From the cysteine through the phenylalanine, the CDR3 covers 11 amino acids. Just CDR3 DNA is preserved here, 33 bases in frame from base 1.